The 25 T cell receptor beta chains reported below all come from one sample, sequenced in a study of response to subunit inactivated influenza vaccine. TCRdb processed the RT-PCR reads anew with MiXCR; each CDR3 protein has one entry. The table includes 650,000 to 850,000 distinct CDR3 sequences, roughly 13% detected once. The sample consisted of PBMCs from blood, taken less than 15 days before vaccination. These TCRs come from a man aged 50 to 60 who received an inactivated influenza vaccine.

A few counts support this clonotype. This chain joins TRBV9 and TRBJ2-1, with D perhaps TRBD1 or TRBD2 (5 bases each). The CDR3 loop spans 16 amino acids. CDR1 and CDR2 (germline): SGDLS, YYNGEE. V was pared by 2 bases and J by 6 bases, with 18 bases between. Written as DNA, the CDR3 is TGTGCCAGCAGCGTGGCTCAGGGAGACATGGGCAATGAGCAGTTCTTC. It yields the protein CASSVAQGDMGNEQFF.

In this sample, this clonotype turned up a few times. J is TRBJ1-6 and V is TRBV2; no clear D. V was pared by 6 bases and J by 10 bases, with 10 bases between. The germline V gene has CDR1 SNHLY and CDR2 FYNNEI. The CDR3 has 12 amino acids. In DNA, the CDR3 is TGTGCCAGCAGCCAGACCTCGTCACCCCTCCACTTT. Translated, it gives CASSQTSSPLHF.

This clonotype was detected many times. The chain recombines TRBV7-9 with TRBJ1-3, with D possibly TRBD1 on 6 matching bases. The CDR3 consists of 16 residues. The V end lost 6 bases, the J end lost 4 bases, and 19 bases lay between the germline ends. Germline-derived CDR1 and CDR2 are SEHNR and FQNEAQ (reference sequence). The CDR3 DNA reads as TGTGCCAGCAGGAGGGGTCCTCGGGGGCACGGAAACACCATATATTTT. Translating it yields CASRRGPRGHGNTIYF.

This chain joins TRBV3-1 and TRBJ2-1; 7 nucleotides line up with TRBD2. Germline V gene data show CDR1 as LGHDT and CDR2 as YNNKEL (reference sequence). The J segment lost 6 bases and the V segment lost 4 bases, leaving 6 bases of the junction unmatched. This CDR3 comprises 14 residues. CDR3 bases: TGTGCCAGCAGCCGAGAACTAGCGCGCAATGAGCAGTTCTTC. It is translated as CASSRELARNEQFF.

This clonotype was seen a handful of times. DNA for the CDR3: TGCAGTGCTGAGGACAGGGGGGACCAAGAGACCCAGTACTTC. It translates to CSAEDRGDQETQYF. This chain links TRBV20-1 with TRBJ2-5, with 10 bases aligning to TRBD1. The CDR3 runs 14 residues. Germline lookup yields CDR1 DFQATT and CDR2 SNEGSKA (reference sequence). The J segment lost 0 bases and the V segment lost 5 bases, leaving 3 bases of the junction unmatched.

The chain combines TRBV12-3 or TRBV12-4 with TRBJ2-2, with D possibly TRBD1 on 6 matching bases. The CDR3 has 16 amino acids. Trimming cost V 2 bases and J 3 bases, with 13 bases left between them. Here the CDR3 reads CASSLRGFLDTGELFF. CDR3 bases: TGTGCCAGCAGTTTAAGGGGGTTCCTCGACACCGGGGAGCTGTTTTTT.

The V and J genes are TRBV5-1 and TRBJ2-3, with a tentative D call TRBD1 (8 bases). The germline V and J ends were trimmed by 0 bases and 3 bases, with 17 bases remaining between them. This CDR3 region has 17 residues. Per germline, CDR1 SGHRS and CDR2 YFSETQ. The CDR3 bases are TGCGCCAGCAGCTTGGCCATCGGACAGGGAGGGACAGATACGCAGTATTTT. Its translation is CASSLAIGQGGTDTQYF.

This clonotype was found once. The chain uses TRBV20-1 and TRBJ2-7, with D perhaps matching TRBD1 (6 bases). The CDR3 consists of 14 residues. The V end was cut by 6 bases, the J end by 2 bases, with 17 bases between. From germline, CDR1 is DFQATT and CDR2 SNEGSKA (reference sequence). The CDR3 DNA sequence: TGCAGTGCCTTGACCCGGGACACACCCTACGAGCAGTACTTC. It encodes CSALTRDTPYEQYF.

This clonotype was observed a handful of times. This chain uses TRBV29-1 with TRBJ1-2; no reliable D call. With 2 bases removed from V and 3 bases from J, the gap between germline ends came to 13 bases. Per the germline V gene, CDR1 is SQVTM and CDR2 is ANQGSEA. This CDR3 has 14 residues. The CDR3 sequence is CSVEWVTGYYGYTF. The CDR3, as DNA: TGCAGCGTTGAATGGGTGACGGGATACTATGGCTACACCTTC. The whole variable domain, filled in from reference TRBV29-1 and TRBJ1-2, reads SAVISQKPSRDICQRGTSLTIQCQVDSQVTMMFWYRQQPGQSLTLIATANQGSEATYESGFVIDKFPISRPNLTFSTLTVSNMSPEDSSIYLCSVEWVTGYYGYTFGSGTRLTVV.

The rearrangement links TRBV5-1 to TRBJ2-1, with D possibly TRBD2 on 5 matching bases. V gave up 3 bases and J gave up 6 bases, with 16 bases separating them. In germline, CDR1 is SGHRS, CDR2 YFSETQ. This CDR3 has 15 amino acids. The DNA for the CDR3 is TGCGCCAGCAGCTCTGGTGGGAGAAACAGCAATGAGCAGTTCTTC. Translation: CASSSGGRNSNEQFF.

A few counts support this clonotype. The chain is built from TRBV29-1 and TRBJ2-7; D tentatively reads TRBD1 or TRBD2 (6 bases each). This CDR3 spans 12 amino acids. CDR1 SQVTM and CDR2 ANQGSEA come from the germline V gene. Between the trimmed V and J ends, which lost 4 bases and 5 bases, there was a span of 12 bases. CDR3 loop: CSVVTGAHEQYF. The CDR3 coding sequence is TGCAGCGTTGTCACGGGGGCCCACGAGCAGTACTTC.

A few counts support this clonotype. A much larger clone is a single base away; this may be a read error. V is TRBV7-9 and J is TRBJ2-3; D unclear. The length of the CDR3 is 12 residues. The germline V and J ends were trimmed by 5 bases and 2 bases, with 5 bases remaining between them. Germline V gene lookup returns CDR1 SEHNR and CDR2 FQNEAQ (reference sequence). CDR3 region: CASSATTDTQYF. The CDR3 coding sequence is TGTGCCAGCAGCGCTACCACAGATACGCAGTATTTT.

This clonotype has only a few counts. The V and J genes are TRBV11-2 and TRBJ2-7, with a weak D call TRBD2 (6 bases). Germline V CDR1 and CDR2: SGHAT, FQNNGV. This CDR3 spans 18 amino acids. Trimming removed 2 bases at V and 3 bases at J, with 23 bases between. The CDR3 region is CASSLRSFSGSLLYEQYF. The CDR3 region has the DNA TGTGCCAGCAGCTTAAGGTCGTTCAGCGGGTCACTCCTCTACGAGCAGTACTTC.

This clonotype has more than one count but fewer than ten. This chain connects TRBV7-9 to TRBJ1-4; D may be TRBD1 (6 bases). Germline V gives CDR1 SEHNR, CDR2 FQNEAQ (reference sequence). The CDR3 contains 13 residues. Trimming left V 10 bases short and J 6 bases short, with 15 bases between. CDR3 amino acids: CAIRGRRDEKLFF. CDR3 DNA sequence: TGTGCCATCCGGGGGCGCCGGGATGAAAAACTGTTTTTT.

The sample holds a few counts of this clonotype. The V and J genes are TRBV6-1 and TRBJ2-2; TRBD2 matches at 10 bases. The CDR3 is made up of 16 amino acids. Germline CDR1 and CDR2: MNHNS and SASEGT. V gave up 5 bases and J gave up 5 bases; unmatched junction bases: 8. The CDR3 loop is CASSTLLAGETGELFF. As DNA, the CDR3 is TGTGCCAGCAGTACCCTCCTAGCGGGGGAAACCGGGGAGCTGTTTTTT.

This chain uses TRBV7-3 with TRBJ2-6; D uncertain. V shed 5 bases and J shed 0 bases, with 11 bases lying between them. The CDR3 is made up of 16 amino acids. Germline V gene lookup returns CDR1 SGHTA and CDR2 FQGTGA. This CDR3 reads CASSLGPSSGANVLTF. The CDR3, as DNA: TGTGCCAGCAGCCTCGGGCCTTCCTCTGGGGCCAACGTCCTGACTTTC.

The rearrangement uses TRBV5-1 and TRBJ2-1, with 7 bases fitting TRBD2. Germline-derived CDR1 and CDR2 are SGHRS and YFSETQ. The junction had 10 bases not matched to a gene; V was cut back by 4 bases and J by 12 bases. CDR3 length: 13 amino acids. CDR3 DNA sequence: TGCGCCAGCAGCCCCGTGGGGGGGAGCAGGCAGTTCTTC. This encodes CASSPVGGSRQFF. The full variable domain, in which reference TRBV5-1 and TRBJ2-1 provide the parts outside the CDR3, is KAGVTQTPRYLIKTRGQQVTLSCSPISGHRSVSWYQQTPGQGLQFLFEYFSETQRNKGNFPGRFSGRQFSNSRSEMNVSTLELGDSALYLCASSPVGGSRQFFGPGTRLTVL.

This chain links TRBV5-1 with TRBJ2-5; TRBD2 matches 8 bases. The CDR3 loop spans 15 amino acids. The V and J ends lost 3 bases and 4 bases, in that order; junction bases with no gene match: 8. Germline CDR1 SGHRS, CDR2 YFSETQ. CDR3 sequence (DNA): TGCGCCAGCAGCTACCGGGGGGGCCTAACAGAGACCCAGTACTTC. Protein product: CASSYRGGLTETQYF.

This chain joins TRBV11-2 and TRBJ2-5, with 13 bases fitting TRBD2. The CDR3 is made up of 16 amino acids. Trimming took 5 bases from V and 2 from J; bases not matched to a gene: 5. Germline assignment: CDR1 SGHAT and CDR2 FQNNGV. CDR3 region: CASSRRLAGGQETQYF. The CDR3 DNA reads TGTGCCAGCAGCCGAAGACTAGCGGGGGGACAAGAGACCCAGTACTTC.

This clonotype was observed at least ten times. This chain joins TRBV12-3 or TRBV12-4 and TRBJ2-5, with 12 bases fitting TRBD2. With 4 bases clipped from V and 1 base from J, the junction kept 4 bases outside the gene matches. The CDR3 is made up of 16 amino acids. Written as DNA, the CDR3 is TGTGCCAGCAGTTGGCTAGCGGGAGGGGGCCAAGAGACCCAGTACTTC. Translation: CASSWLAGGGQETQYF.

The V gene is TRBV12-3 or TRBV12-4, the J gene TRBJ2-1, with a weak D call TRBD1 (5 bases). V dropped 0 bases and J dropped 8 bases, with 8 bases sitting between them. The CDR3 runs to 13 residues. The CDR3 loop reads CASSLALGDEQFF. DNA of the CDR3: TGTGCCAGCAGTTTAGCGCTAGGGGATGAGCAGTTCTTC.

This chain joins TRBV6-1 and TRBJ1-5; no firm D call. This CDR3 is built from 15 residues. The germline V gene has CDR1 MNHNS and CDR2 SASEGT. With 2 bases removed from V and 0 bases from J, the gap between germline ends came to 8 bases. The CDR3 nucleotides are TGTGCCAGCAGTGAACTCAGTTATAGCAATCAGCCCCAGCATTTT. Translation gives CASSELSYSNQPQHF.

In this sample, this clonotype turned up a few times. The CDR3 bases are TGCGCCAGCAGCCAAGGGGATGGATCACCCCTCCACTTT. Protein product: CASSQGDGSPLHF. V and J are TRBV4-3 and TRBJ1-6; D is unclear. The germline V gene encodes CDR1 LGHNA and CDR2 YSLEER. The V and J ends lost 1 base and 10 bases respectively, with 8 bases between them. The CDR3 spans 13 residues.

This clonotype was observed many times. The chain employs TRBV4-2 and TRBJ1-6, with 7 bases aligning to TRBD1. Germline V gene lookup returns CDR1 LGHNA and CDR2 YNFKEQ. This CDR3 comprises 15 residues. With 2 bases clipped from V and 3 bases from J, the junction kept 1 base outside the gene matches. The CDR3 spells CASSQRQGYNSPLHF. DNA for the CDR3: TGTGCCAGCAGCCAACGACAGGGCTATAATTCACCCCTCCACTTT.

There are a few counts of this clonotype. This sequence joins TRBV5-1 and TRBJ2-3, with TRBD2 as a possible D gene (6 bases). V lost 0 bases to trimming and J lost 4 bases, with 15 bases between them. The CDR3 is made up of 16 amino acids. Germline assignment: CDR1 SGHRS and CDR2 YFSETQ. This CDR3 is CASSLAWRAISDTQYF. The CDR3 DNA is TGCGCCAGCAGCTTGGCCTGGAGGGCCATATCAGATACGCAGTATTTT.